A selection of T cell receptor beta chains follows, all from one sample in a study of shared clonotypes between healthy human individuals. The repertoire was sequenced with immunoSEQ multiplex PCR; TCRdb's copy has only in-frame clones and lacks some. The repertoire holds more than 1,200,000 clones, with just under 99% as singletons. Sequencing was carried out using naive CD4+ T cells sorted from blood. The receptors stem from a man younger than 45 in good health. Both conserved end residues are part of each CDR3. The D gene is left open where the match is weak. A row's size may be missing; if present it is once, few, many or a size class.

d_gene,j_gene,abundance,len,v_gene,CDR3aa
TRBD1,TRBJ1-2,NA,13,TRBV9,CASSVSGGYGYTF
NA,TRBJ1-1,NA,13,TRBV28,CAVRVRLDTEAFF
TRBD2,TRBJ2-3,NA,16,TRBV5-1,CASSLSGLAGTDTQYF
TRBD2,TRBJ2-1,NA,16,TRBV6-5,CASSYRLAGGRDEQFF
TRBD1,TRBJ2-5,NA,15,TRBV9,CASSARDRGRETQYF
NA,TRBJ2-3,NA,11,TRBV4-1,CASSRDRTQYF
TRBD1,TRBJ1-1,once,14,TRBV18,CASSGGTGGTEAFF
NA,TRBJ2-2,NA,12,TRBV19,CASSIRGGELFF
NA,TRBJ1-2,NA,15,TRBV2,CASSEAVGGLYGYTF
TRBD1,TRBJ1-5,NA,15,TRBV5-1,CASSLAGTEYQPQHF
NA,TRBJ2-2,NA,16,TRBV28,CASSFPGAQKKGELFF
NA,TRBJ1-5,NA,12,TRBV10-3,CARCGVSQPQHF
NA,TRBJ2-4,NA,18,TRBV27,CASSFRDSELLAKNIQYF
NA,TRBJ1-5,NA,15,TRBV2,CASSEWGGRNQPQHF
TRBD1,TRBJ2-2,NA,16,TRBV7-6,CASSLEGQGFAGELFF
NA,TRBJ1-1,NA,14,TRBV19,CASRPGRMNTEAFF
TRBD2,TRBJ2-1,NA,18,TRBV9,CASSPPGLAGGALEEQFF
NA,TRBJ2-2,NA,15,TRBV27,CASTRPGPGSGELFF
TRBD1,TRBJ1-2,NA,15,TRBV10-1,CASSESRTGGDGYTF
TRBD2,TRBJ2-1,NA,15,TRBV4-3,CASSQDGLAGNEQFF
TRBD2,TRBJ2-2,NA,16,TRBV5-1,CASSLATSQNTGELFF
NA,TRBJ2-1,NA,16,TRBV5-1,CASGYQGGSSYNEQFF
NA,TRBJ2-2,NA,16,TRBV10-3,CAISVPQGFSTGELFF
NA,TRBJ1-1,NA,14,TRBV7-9,CASSLTGVGTEAFF
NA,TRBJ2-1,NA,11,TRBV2,CASSRYNEQFF
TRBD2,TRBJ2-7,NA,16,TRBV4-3,CASSQARGDWGNEQYF
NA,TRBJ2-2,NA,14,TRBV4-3,CASRQTGGTGELFF
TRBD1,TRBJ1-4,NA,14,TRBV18,CASSSTTGGEKLFF
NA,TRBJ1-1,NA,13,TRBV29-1,CSVEEGVNTEAFF
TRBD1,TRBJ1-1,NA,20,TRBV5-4,CASRWKNRDRGPAKNTEAFF
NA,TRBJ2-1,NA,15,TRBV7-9,CASSAPGTGHNEQFF
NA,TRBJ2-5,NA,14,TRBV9,CASSVGTDQETQYF
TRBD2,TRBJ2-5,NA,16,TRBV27,CASSWTSGPFQETQYF
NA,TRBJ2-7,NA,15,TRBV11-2,CASSLAAGQTTEQYF
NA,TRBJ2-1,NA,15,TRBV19,CASSIDLWGRNEQFF
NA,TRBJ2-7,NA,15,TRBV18,CASSPPTGSRYEQYF
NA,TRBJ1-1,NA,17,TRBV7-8,CASSPRVAALGRTEAFF
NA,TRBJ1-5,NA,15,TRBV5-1,CASSPTVGGNQPQHF
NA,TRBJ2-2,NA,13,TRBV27,CASSLTRTGELFF
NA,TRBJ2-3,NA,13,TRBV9,CASSGDISDTQYF
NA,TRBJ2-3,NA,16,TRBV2,CASPKAPQGGTDTQYF
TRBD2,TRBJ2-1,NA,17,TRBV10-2,CASSGTSGRASYNEQFF
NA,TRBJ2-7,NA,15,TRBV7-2,CASSFGALSSYEQYF
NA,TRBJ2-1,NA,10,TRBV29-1,CSVGSGKQFF
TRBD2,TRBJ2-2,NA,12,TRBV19,CASKREAGELFF
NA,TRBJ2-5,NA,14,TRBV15,CATSRNPGAETQYF
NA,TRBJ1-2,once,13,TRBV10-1,CASSEGRVDGYTF
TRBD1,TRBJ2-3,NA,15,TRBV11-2,CASSPRDRGTDTQYF
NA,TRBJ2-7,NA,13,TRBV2,CASRDGLFYEQYF
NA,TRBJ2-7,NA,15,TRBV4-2,CASSQVRGSGYEQYF
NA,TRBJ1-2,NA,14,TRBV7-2,CASSLGVGNYGYTF
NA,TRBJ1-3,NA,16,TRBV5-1,CASSLAAGSSGNTIYF
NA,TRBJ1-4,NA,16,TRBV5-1,CASSPTLRGANEKLFF
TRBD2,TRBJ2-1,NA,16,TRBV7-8,CASSSRPSGNYNEQFF
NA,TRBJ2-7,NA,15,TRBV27,CASSSQNSGFYEQYF
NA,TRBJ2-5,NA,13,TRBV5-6,CASSLRGEETQYF
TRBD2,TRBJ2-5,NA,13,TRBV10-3,CAIGGLAGGTPYF